This TCR beta chain is drawn from a study of blood T cell repertoires in COVID-19. V dropped 8 bases and J dropped 4 bases, with 15 bases sitting between them. Looked up from germline, CDR1 is SGHRS and CDR2 is YFSETQ. The CDR3 contains 14 residues. Clones were read by immunoSEQ multiplex PCR, and TCRdb kept only the in-frame ones, dropping some. The sample has 250,000 to 350,000 clones, around 90% seen once. The receptor was isolated from a woman younger than 30 with acute COVID-19. This chain connects TRBV5-1 to TRBJ2-2; TRBD2 is a possible D gene (6 bases). Sequencing was carried out using PBMCs or T cells enriched from blood (not recorded which). Here the CDR3 DNA reads TGCGCCAGTAAAACCGGGACTGGCACCGGGGAGCTGTTTTTT. Protein sequence: CASKTGTGTGELFF.